This T cell receptor beta chain was captured in a study of CD8 T cells in ankylosing spondylitis. Study outcomes and limitations: With a CD8+ phenotype, disease-linked clones were relatively rare in peripheral blood. For ankylosing spondylitis blood, a TCR beta motif of several highly homologous variants appeared characteristic.

About this clonotype: Its specificity is unknown.

Quantitative barcoded 5'-RACE was used to prepare TCR beta libraries. TCRdb processed the 5' RACE reads anew with MiXCR; each CDR3 protein has one entry. The sample has approximately 260,000 distinct CDR3 sequences, roughly 8.6% seen once. Trimming removed 3 bases at V and 4 bases at J, with 6 bases between. This CDR3 is built from 12 residues. Germline CDR1 is KGHSH and CDR2 is LQKENI. The source of this sequence is a male donor with ankylosing spondylitis or in good health (not recorded which). The chain combines TRBV18 with TRBJ2-5; D not certain. What was sequenced was blood, either unsorted or a sorted T cell fraction (not recorded which). The CDR3 DNA reads as TGTGCCAGCTCACCCTCCAGAGAGACCCAGTACTTC. As protein: CASSPSRETQYF.